The 7 T cell receptor beta chains listed next were all sequenced from one sample in a study of T-cell memory formation after mild COVID-19. A single record per CDR3 protein comes from TCRdb applying MiXCR to the 5' RACE reads. The table lists 250,000 or so distinct CDR3 sequences, approximately 9% of them singletons. The sequenced sample consisted of PBMCs or a T cell subset sorted from them (not recorded which). The receptors originated from a man younger than 35 who had mild COVID-19 (a few samples of this study predate the infection). Cell type and time point are not known.

This clonotype has more than one count but fewer than ten. The genes are TRBV9 and TRBJ2-6; D is ambiguous. The CDR3 is 18 amino acids. Trimming stripped 1 base from V and 0 bases from J, with 14 bases between. Germline loops: CDR1 SGDLS, CDR2 YYNGEE. In DNA form, the CDR3 reads TGTGCCAGCAGCGTACTTGAAATAGAAAGCTCTGGGGCCAACGTCCTGACTTTC. Amino acid sequence: CASSVLEIESSGANVLTF.

In this sample, this clonotype turned up a few times. V and J are TRBV20-1 and TRBJ2-3; TRBD2 matches 8 bases. V trimming: 7 bases; J trimming: 0 bases; junction bases outside the gene matches: 9. Germline lookup yields CDR1 DFQATT and CDR2 SNEGSKA (reference sequence). The CDR3 length is 15 residues. In DNA form, the CDR3 reads TGCAGTGTGCGGGGGGCTCGATCCAGCACAGATACGCAGTATTTT. Translating gives CSVRGARSSTDTQYF.

This clonotype was found a few times. V gene TRBV5-5 combines with J gene TRBJ2-7; D may correspond to TRBD1 or TRBD2 (6 bases each). CDR1 is SGHKS and CDR2 is YYEKEE in the germline V gene (reference sequence). The germline V and J ends were trimmed by 3 bases and 4 bases, with 20 bases remaining between them. This CDR3 has 16 residues. CDR3 residues: CASSSLTGPAGYEQYF. The CDR3 DNA reads TGTGCCAGCAGCTCCCTGACAGGTCCCGCGGGGTACGAGCAGTACTTC.

The chain has TRBV18 and TRBJ1-2, with D possibly being TRBD1 (6 bases). Trimming cost V 2 bases and J 3 bases, with 19 bases left between them. CDR3 size: 17 residues. Germline V gene data show CDR1 as KGHSH and CDR2 as LQKENI. This CDR3 is CASSPGTGNFGHYGYTF. The CDR3 DNA reads as TGTGCCAGCTCACCAGGAACAGGGAATTTCGGTCACTATGGCTACACCTTC.

The chain carries TRBV20-1 and TRBJ2-7; D might be TRBD2 (6 bases). Trimming removed 5 bases at V and 7 bases at J, with 21 bases between. Germline V gene lookup returns CDR1 DFQATT and CDR2 SNEGSKA (reference sequence). The CDR3 contains 14 residues. The chain's CDR3 is CSAFGGGNAGEQYV. The CDR3 DNA is TGCAGTGCTTTCGGGGGAGGCAACGCAGGGGAGCAGTACGTC.

This clonotype was detected a few times. This rearrangement joins TRBV6-1 to TRBJ1-6; D is undetermined. Trimming stripped 7 bases from V and 8 bases from J, with 18 bases between. This CDR3 has 15 amino acids. Germline V gene sequence: CDR1 MNHNS, CDR2 SASEGT. CDR3 in amino acids: CASKSRLVAYSPLHF. In DNA, the CDR3 is TGTGCCAGCAAGTCCAGGCTCGTTGCTTATTCACCCCTCCACTTT.

This clonotype was observed many times. The chain recombines TRBV7-2 with TRBJ2-1; 16 bases align to TRBD2. The CDR3 runs 19 residues. The ends lost 0 bases at V and 6 bases at J; junction bases unmatched: 8. CDR1 is SGHTA and CDR2 is FQGNSA in the germline V gene. The chain's CDR3 is CASSLAGTSGGAKVNEQFF. In DNA, the CDR3 is TGTGCCAGCAGCTTAGCTGGGACTAGCGGGGGGGCCAAGGTCAATGAGCAGTTCTTC.